This T cell receptor (beta chain) was captured by sequencing in a study of response to subunit inactivated influenza vaccine. Study-level results: T cells newly recruited by each seasonal influenza vaccination are few, the authors suggested.

The germline V and J ends were trimmed by 0 bases and 4 bases, with 11 bases remaining between them. This CDR3 is 14 amino acids long. Germline-derived CDR1 and CDR2 are SGHDT and YYEEEE. On this clonotype: The antigen is unknown.

One entry per CDR3 protein, called by TCRdb with MiXCR from the RT-PCR reads. Found here are 430,000 or so distinct CDR3 sequences, 10% to 11% of them singletons; the top ten hold about 12%. The material was PBMCs from blood, obtained more than 35 days after vaccination. This chain links TRBV5-6 with TRBJ2-7; no firm D call. The sequence was obtained from a man aged 45-65 years who received an inactivated influenza vaccine. The CDR3 reads CASSLADQPYEQYF. The CDR3 DNA is TGTGCCAGCAGCTTGGCGGATCAACCGTACGAGCAGTACTTC.